This T cell receptor (beta chain) was sequenced for a study of regulatory T cells in long-lasting Graves disease. Sample time point: persistent/refractory GD, antithyroid drugs over 5 years with positive TRAb. Isolated PBMC RNA provided the starting material for the TCR library. Study results and limitations: Limited sample numbers may have lowered accuracy. Whereas new patients shared 966 public clonotypes, persistent patients shared more, at about 2,500. TRBV28, TRBJ1-2 and TRBJ2-5 were favored in persistent disease.

Of note for this clonotype: What it binds is not known.

Arm-PCR of CDR3 regions and iRepertoire HTBI primers were used to build TCR beta libraries. As originally analysed: Among the samples, approximately 60 TRBV and about 15 TRBJ segments were identified. One entry per CDR3 protein results from TCRdb running MiXCR on the multiplex PCR reads. TCRdb's processing, not the authors', yielded these V and J calls. The repertoire holds roughly 400,000 distinct CDR3 sequences, under 25% seen once, with 20% in the top ten. Germline V CDR1 and CDR2: MDHEN, SYDVKM. The CDR3 covers 15 residues. V lost 6 bases and J 2 bases, leaving 14 bases between the germline ends. The clonotype comes from a female donor with Graves disease. The sequencing used peripheral blood mononuclear cells (PBMCs), collected when the disease was refractory, from a patient treated with antithyroid drugs. The rearrangement joins TRBV28 to TRBJ2-1; no clear D. This CDR3 is CASSYPGFPYNEQFF. DNA for the CDR3: TGTGCCAGCAGCTACCCCGGCTTCCCCTACAATGAGCAGTTCTTC.